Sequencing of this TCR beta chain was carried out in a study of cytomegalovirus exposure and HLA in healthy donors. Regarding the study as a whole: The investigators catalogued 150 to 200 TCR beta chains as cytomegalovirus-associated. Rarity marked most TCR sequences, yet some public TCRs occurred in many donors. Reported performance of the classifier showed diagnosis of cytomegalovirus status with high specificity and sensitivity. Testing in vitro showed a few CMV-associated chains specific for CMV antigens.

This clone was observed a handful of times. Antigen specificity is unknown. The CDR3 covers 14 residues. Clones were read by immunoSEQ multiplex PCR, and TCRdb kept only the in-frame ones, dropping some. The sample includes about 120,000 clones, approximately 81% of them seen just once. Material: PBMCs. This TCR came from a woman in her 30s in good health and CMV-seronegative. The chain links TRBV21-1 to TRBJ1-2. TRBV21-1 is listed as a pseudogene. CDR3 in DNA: TGTGCCAGCAGCAAAGCCGGGAGTCCACTGCACTACACCTTC. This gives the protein CASSKAGSPLHYTF.